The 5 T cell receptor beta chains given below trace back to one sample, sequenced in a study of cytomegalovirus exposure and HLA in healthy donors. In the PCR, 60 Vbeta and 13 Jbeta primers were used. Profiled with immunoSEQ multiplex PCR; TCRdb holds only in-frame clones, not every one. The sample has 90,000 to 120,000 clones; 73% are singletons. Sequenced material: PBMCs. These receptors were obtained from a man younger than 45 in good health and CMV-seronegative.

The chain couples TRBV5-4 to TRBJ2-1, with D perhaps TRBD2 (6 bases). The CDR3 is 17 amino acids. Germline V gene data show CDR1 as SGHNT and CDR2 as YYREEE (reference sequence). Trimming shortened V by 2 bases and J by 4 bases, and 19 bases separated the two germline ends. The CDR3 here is CASSLASGAGTYNEQFF. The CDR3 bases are TGTGCCAGCAGCTTAGCCTCTGGGGCGGGAACTTACAATGAGCAGTTCTTC.

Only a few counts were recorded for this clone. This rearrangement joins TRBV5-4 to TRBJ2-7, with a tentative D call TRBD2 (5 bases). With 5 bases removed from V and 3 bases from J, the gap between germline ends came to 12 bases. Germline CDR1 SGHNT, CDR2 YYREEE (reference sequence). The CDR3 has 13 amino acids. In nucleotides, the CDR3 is TGTGCCAGCAGACCCGAGGGTTACTACGAGCAGTACTTC. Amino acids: CASRPEGYYEQYF.

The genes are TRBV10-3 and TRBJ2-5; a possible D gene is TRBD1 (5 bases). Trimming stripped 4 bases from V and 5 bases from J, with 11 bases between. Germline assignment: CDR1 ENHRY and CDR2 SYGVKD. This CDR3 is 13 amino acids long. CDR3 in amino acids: CAISVGQGETQYF. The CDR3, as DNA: TGTGCCATCAGTGTCGGACAAGGGGAGACCCAGTACTTC.

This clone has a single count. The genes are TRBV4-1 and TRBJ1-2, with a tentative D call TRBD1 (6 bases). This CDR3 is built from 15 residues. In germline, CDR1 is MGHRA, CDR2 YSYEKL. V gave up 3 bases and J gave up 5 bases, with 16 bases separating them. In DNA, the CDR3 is TGCGCCAGCAGCCAGACAGGTCCCCTTCTTTATGGCTACACCTTC. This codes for CASSQTGPLLYGYTF.

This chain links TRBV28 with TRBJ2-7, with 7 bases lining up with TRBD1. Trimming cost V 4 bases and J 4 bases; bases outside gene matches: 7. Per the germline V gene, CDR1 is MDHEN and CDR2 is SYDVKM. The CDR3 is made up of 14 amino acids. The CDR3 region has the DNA TGTGCCAGCAGTTCCGACAGGGAGTCGTACGAGCAGTACTTC. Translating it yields CASSSDRESYEQYF.